This TCR beta chain originates from a study of siplizumab effects on memory and regulatory T cells. Overall study results and limits: Apparently more diverse than memory cells, naive T cells also seemed major alloresponse contributors. Assignment to unstimulated subsets succeeded for only a minor fraction of the alloreactive clones. Siplizumab led to significantly less abundant alloreactive sequences that could be traced back to unstimulated CD4+ memory cells.

Libraries were prepared by immunoSEQ multiplex PCR; TCRdb keeps only in-frame clonotypes and omits some of them. The table records approximately 7,000 clones, approximately 70% of them present only once. Per the germline V gene, CDR1 is PRHDT and CDR2 is FYEKMQ (reference sequence). The ends lost 5 bases at V and 9 bases at J; junction bases unmatched: 4. The CDR3 runs to 12 residues. To note about this clone: Antigen unknown.

The sequence came from a human donor in good health. The chain is built from TRBV13 and TRBJ2-1; 7 bases align to TRBD2. Sequencing was performed on effector memory CD8+ T cells sorted from blood. As for subset: unstimulated CD8+ effector memory T cells. The DNA of the CDR3 is TGTGCCAGCAGCCTTACTAGCGTTGAGCAGTTCTTC. Protein product: CASSLTSVEQFF.